The 24 T cell receptor beta chains below were found in one sample sequenced in a study of blood T cells in healthy people across ages. A second PCR of 7 to 11 cycles used a sample-barcoded 5' primer and a J-beta primer mix. TCRdb used MiXCR to reprocess the 5' RACE reads, holding one entry per CDR3 protein. The sample shows roughly 640,000 distinct CDR3 sequences, less than 35% of them seen only once. Sequencing used blood. These receptors were taken from a woman older than 75 in good health.

This clonotype was detected ten times or more. One junction end disagrees with the germline gene, perhaps due to a read error. The V call is TRBV12-3 or TRBV12-4, the J call TRBJ2-7; 9 bases align to TRBD2. The CDR3 spans 14 residues. CDR3 sequence reads: CASSIAGALYEQYF. The DNA of the CDR3 is TGTGCCAGCAGTATAGCGGGGGCCCTTTACGAGCAGTACTTC.

This clonotype came up many times. The rearrangement joins TRBV5-1 to TRBJ1-1; tentative D call: TRBD1 (6 bases). CDR1 is SGHRS and CDR2 is YFSETQ in the germline V gene. This CDR3 is built from 16 residues. With 1 base removed from V and 0 bases from J, the gap between germline ends came to 13 bases. The CDR3 region is CASSLRKGDMNTEAFF. The CDR3 nucleotides are TGCGCCAGCAGCTTGAGGAAGGGGGATATGAACACTGAAGCTTTCTTT.

This clonotype showed up many times. The chain uses TRBV6-5 and TRBJ2-7, with 11 bases aligning to TRBD1. This CDR3 comprises 15 residues. From germline, CDR1 is MNHEY and CDR2 SVGAGI. The ends lost 2 bases at V and 5 bases at J; junction bases unmatched: 5. CDR3 region: CASSYRWDRGDEQYF. The CDR3 DNA is TGTGCCAGCAGTTACCGCTGGGACAGGGGGGACGAGCAGTACTTC.

The V and J genes are TRBV6-2 or TRBV6-3 and TRBJ1-6; no reliable D call. The germline V gene has CDR1 MNHEY and CDR2 SVGEGT. Trimming stripped 8 bases from V and 10 bases from J, with 9 bases between. This CDR3 is built from 11 residues. Here the CDR3 reads CASSARSPLHF. Here the CDR3 DNA reads TGTGCCAGCTCGGCCAGATCACCCCTCCACTTT.

In this sample, this clonotype turned up many times. This sequence joins TRBV5-1 and TRBJ2-5, with D perhaps TRBD1 or TRBD2 (5 bases each). Germline values: CDR1 SGHRS, CDR2 YFSETQ. The CDR3 has 17 amino acids. V was trimmed by 0 bases and J by 2 bases, leaving 17 bases between them. CDR3: CASSLESQGVGQETQYF. DNA for the CDR3: TGCGCCAGCAGCTTGGAGTCTCAGGGAGTGGGTCAAGAGACCCAGTACTTC.

In the case of this clonotype: Given a much more abundant clone one base away, this may be a read error. V and J are TRBV6-6 and TRBJ1-5; D might be TRBD1 (5 bases). The V end was cut by 6 bases, the J end by 3 bases, with 12 bases between. The CDR3 totals 14 residues. Per germline, CDR1 MNHNY and CDR2 SVGAGI (reference sequence). The DNA of the CDR3 is TGTGCCAGCAGCCGCTGGGACGCCAATCAGCCCCAGCATTTT. Its translation is CASSRWDANQPQHF.

This clonotype has at least ten counts. The chain uses TRBV5-5 and TRBJ1-2; 7 bases are a match to TRBD1. The ends lost 4 bases at V and 7 bases at J; junction bases unmatched: 16. This CDR3 has 16 residues. Germline V CDR1 and CDR2: SGHKS, YYEKEE (reference sequence). The CDR3 sequence is CASSSSPGTAQRGYTF. The DNA for the CDR3 is TGTGCCAGCAGCAGTTCTCCTGGGACAGCCCAACGTGGCTACACCTTC.

This clonotype was seen at least ten times. The rearrangement uses TRBV7-8 and TRBJ1-5; 8 nucleotides agree with TRBD1. This CDR3 comprises 14 residues. The germline V gene encodes CDR1 SGHVS and CDR2 FQNEAQ. V was clipped by 5 bases and J by 5 bases; unmatched bases: 5. CDR3: CASSTKDRDQPQHF. DNA for the CDR3: TGTGCCAGCAGCACAAAGGACAGGGATCAGCCCCAGCATTTT.

At least ten counts were recorded for this clonotype. J is TRBJ2-3 and V is TRBV5-1; possibly TRBD1 for D (6 bases). V was clipped by 4 bases and J by 0 bases, with 21 bases between them. Per the germline V gene, CDR1 is SGHRS and CDR2 is YFSETQ. CDR3 length equals 18 residues. CDR3 residues: CASSPATRTVTSTDTQYF. CDR3 nucleotide sequence: TGCGCCAGCAGCCCAGCAACACGGACAGTCACTAGCACAGATACGCAGTATTTT.

This clonotype was seen ten or more times. The chain combines TRBV6-1 with TRBJ1-6; TRBD1 might be the D (5 bases). Germline-derived CDR1 and CDR2 are MNHNS and SASEGT. The CDR3 contains 14 residues. Trimming stripped 6 bases from V and 7 bases from J, with 13 bases between. For the CDR3, the DNA is TGTGCCAGCAGAACCGGGACCAGAAATTCACCCCTCCACTTT. Translation gives CASRTGTRNSPLHF.

The CDR3 loop reads CASRGTGLATEAFF. DNA of the CDR3: TGTGCCAGCAGAGGGACAGGGCTGGCGACTGAAGCTTTCTTT. The rearrangement joins TRBV2 to TRBJ1-1, with 9 bases matching TRBD1. From germline, CDR1 is SNHLY and CDR2 FYNNEI. The CDR3 is made up of 14 amino acids. Trimming cost V 6 bases and J 5 bases; bases outside gene matches: 7.

This clonotype is a singleton in its sample. The chain carries TRBV5-1 and TRBJ2-6, with 7 bases matching TRBD2. From germline, CDR1 is SGHRS and CDR2 YFSETQ. With 0 bases clipped from V and 4 bases from J, the junction kept 7 bases outside the gene matches. The CDR3 totals 17 residues. The chain's CDR3 is CASSLVAGLLGANVLTF. CDR3 DNA sequence: TGCGCCAGCAGCTTGGTAGCGGGTTTGCTAGGGGCCAACGTCCTGACTTTC. Full variable domain (missing parts from reference TRBV5-1 and TRBJ2-6): KAGVTQTPRYLIKTRGQQVTLSCSPISGHRSVSWYQQTPGQGLQFLFEYFSETQRNKGNFPGRFSGRQFSNSRSEMNVSTLELGDSALYLCASSLVAGLLGANVLTFGAGSRLTVL.

The V call is TRBV6-1, the J call TRBJ1-2; no reliable D call. Germline assignment: CDR1 MNHNS and CDR2 SASEGT. The length of the CDR3 is 13 residues. V dropped 7 bases and J dropped 4 bases, with 13 bases sitting between them. The CDR3 loop is CASTVDGPYGYTF. In nucleotides, the CDR3 is TGTGCCAGCACCGTAGACGGACCCTATGGCTACACCTTC.

Worth noting for this clonotype: A much larger clone differs from this one at a single base, so this may be a read error. This chain joins TRBV7-2 and TRBJ2-3; weak D call: TRBD2 (5 bases). The V and J ends lost 4 bases and 4 bases respectively, with 12 bases between them. The CDR3 loop spans 14 amino acids. CDR1 SGHTA and CDR2 FQGNSA come from the germline V gene. CDR3 bases: TGTGCCAGCAGCTCTTCGCGGGCCGCAGATACGCAGTATTTT. This codes for CASSSSRAADTQYF.

The sample holds a few counts of this clonotype. The chain employs TRBV30 and TRBJ2-7; D uncertain. Between the trimmed V and J ends, which lost 2 bases and 0 bases, there was a span of 8 bases. The CDR3 is 13 residues long. Looked up from germline, CDR1 is GTSNPN and CDR2 is SVGIG (reference sequence). The DNA for the CDR3 is TGTGCCTGGAGTAGAGGCAGCTCCTACGAGCAGTACTTC. Protein sequence: CAWSRGSSYEQYF.

This clonotype turned up a few times. A read error may explain this, as a much larger clone is one base away. The gene calls are TRBV12-3 or TRBV12-4 and TRBJ2-7; TRBD1 aligns across 9 bases. This CDR3 is built from 14 residues. The trim removed 5 bases at V and 6 bases at J, leaving 8 bases unmatched. As DNA, the CDR3 is TGTGCCAGCAGTCGCCGACAGGGGGGAGGCGAGCAGTACTTC. Amino acid sequence: CASSRRQGGGEQYF.

This clonotype was detected only a few times. The chain links TRBV11-1 to TRBJ1-5, with a weak D call TRBD1 (6 bases). Germline V gene sequence: CDR1 SGHAT, CDR2 FQDESV (reference sequence). Between the trimmed V and J ends, which lost 2 bases and 5 bases, there was a span of 7 bases. The CDR3 extends over 13 amino acids. CDR3 residues: CASSLYRDQPQHF. CDR3 in DNA: TGTGCCAGCAGCTTATACAGGGATCAGCCCCAGCATTTT.

The chain couples TRBV6-2 or TRBV6-3 to TRBJ1-1; D is ambiguous. Trimming cost V 5 bases and J 4 bases, with 11 bases left between them. Germline V gene lookup returns CDR1 MNHEY and CDR2 SVGEGT. This CDR3 has 13 residues. The CDR3 spells CASSRTPSTEAFF. The CDR3 DNA sequence: TGTGCCAGCAGTAGGACGCCGAGCACTGAAGCTTTCTTT.

Of note for this clonotype: A much larger clone lies a single base off, so this may be a read error. The chain has TRBV6-6 and TRBJ2-5, with 13 bases fitting TRBD2. CDR3 size: 16 residues. The germline gives CDR1 MNHNY, CDR2 SVGAGI (reference sequence). The CDR3 sequence is CTSSMTSGGPRETQYF. For the CDR3, the DNA is TGTACCAGCAGCATGACTAGCGGGGGGCCCCGAGAGACCCAGTACTTC.

The V and J genes are TRBV30 and TRBJ1-2; D is unresolved. Per germline, CDR1 GTSNPN and CDR2 SVGIG (reference sequence). The CDR3 has 14 residues. V lost 0 bases and J 5 bases, leaving 13 bases between the germline ends. Here the CDR3 DNA reads TGTGCCTGGAGTGTGGGTGGGCGACGTTATGGCTACACCTTC. Amino acids: CAWSVGGRRYGYTF.

Of note for this clonotype: This clone may be a read error of a much larger clone one base away. This chain uses TRBV5-1 with TRBJ1-2, with 7 bases lining up with TRBD1. This CDR3 contains 13 residues. Germline lookup yields CDR1 SGHRS and CDR2 YFSETQ. For the CDR3, the DNA is TGCGCCAGCAGCTCGGACAGGCCGCGGGGCTACGCCTTC. Amino acid sequence: CASSSDRPRGYAF.

In regard to this clonotype: Since a much larger clone is just one base distant, this may be a read error. J is TRBJ2-1 and V is TRBV6-2 or TRBV6-3; TRBD2 is a possible D gene (5 bases). The J call is doubtful: the DNA matches TRBJ2-7 better. The CDR3 spans 14 residues. Germline values: CDR1 MNHEY, CDR2 SVGEGT. The CDR3 loop reads CASNGKSSYNEQYF. In nucleotides, the CDR3 is TGTGCCAGCAACGGGAAGAGCTCCTACAATGAGCAGTACTTC.

The chain links TRBV15 to TRBJ2-1; 8 nucleotides line up with TRBD2. V lost 0 bases and J lost 3; bases outside the gene matches: 1. Per germline, CDR1 LNHNV and CDR2 YYDKDF (reference sequence). This CDR3 contains 15 residues. The CDR3, as DNA: TGTGCCACCAGCAGAGATCGGGGGGGCTACAATGAGCAGTTCTTC. This encodes CATSRDRGGYNEQFF.

This clonotype was seen ten or more times. The gene calls are TRBV29-1 and TRBJ2-7; D is possibly TRBD2 (5 bases). The CDR3 extends over 12 amino acids. CDR1 and CDR2 (germline): SQVTM, ANQGSEA. V lost 6 bases to trimming and J lost 5 bases, with 14 bases between them. CDR3 in DNA: TGCAGCGTGTCAAGGACTTCAGACGAGCAGTACTTC. Translated, it gives CSVSRTSDEQYF.